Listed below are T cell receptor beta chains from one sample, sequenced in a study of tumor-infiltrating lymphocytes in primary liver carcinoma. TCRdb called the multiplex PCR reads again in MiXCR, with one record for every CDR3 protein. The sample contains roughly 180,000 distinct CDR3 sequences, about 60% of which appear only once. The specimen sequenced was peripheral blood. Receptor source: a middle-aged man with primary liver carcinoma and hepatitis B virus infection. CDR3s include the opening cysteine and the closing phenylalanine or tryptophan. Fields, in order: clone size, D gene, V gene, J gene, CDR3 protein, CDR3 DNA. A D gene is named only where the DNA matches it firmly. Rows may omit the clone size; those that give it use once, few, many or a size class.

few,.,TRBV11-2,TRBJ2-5,CAGSFAEETQYF,TGTGCCGGCAGCTTTGCCGAAGAGACCCAGTACTTC
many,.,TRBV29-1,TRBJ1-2,CSVDGGQYVYGYTF,TGCAGCGTTGACGGGGGCCAGTACGTATATGGCTACACCTTC
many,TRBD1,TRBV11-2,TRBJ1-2,CASSYGTVDSYGYTF,TGTGCCAGCAGCTACGGGACAGTGGATTCCTATGGCTACACCTTC
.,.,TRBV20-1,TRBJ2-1,CRGFEGDTPNEQFF,TGCAGGGGATTTGAAGGGGACACCCCAAATGAGCAGTTCTTC
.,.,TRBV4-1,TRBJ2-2,CASSKSGTPGELFF,TGCGCCAGCAGCAAATCAGGGACTCCCGGGGAGCTGTTTTTT
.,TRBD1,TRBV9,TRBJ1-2,CASSALTGGEDGYIF,TGTGCCAGCAGCGCCCTGACAGGGGGCGAAGATGGCTACATCTTC
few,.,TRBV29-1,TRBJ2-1,CSVVAGQLYNEQFF,TGCAGCGTTGTGGCGGGACAGCTGTACAATGAGCAGTTCTTC
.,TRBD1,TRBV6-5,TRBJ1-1,CASIGTGGGNTEAFF,TGTGCCAGCATTGGGACAGGTGGGGGAAACACTGAAGCTTTCTTT
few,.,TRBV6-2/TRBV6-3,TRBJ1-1,CASSEYGGLTDTEAFF,TGTGCCAGCAGTGAATACGGGGGACTTACGGACACTGAAGCTTTCTTT
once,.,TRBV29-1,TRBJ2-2,CSVVEPGRRNRDLFF,TGCAGCGTTGTTGAACCGGGGCGGCGAAACCGGGATCTGTTTTTT
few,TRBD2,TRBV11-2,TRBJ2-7,CTSSEKLSAGGLFYEQYF,TGTACCAGCAGCGAAAAACTGTCCGCGGGAGGGCTTTTCTACGAGCAGTACTTC
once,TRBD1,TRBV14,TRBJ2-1,CASSQAGQGDNEQFF,TGTGCCAGCAGCCAAGCTGGACAGGGGGACAATGAGCAGTTCTTC
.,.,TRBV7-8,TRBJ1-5,CASSSRVFQPQHF,TGTGCCAGCAGCTCTCGGGTTTTTCAGCCCCAGCATTTT
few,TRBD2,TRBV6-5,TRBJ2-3,CASSYEAGEGDTQYF,TGTGCCAGCAGTTACGAGGCGGGAGAGGGGGATACGCAGTATTTT
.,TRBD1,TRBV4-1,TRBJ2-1,CASSATGGEGGGQFF,TGCGCCAGCAGCGCAACAGGGGGCGAGGGAGGCGGGCAGTTCTTC
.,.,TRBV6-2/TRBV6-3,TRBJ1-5,CASSDSNQSQHF,TGTGCCAGCAGCGACAGCAATCAGTCCCAGCATTTT
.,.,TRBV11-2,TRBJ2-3,CASNLSRGSDAQYF,TGTGCCAGCAACTTATCCAGGGGATCAGATGCGCAGTATTTT
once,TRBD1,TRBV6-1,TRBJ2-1,CASRGQVVPYNEQFF,TGTGCCAGCAGAGGACAGGTAGTCCCTTACAATGAGCAGTTCTTC
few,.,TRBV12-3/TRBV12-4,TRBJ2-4,CASSPWGDKSIQYF,TGTGCCAGCAGCCCTTGGGGAGATAAAAGCATTCAGTACTTC
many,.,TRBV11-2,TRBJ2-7,CASSPIRRGRRASYEQYF,TGTGCCAGCAGCCCTATTAGGAGGGGACGTAGGGCTTCCTACGAGCAGTACTTC
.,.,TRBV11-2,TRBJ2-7,CARSLGTYSSYEQYF,TGTGCCCGCAGCCTTGGGACGTACAGCTCCTACGAGCAGTACTTC
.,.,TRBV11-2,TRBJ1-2,CVSSLDSYYGYTF,TGTGTCAGCAGCTTAGACAGTTACTATGGCTACACCTTC
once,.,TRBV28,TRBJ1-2,CASSLETVLGGYTF,TGTGCCAGCAGTCTAGAGACAGTACTCGGAGGCTACACCTTC
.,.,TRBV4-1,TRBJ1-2,CASSQDTGTSGYTF,TGCGCCAGCAGCCAAGATACAGGGACAAGTGGCTACACCTTC
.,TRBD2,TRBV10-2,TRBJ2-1,CASSESPGLAGVNEQFF,TGCGCCAGCAGTGAGTCACCCGGTCTAGCGGGAGTCAATGAGCAGTTCTTC
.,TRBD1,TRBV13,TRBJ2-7,CASASGQDPSYEQYF,TGTGCCAGCGCATCCGGACAGGACCCCTCCTACGAGCAGTACTTC
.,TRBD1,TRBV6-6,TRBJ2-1,CASSAGQGTGQQFF,TGTGCCAGCAGTGCCGGACAGGGGACGGGTCAGCAGTTCTTC
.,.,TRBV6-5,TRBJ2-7,CASSYGTYGSYEQYF,TGTGCCAGCAGTTATGGGACATATGGCTCCTACGAGCAGTACTTC
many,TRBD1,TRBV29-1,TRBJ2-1,CSVPTGGAFNEQFF,TGCAGCGTTCCGACAGGGGGCGCTTTCAATGAGCAGTTCTTC
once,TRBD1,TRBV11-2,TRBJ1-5,CTSNLEDRGGQPQHF,TGTACCAGCAACTTGGAGGACAGGGGCGGCCAGCCCCAGCATTTT
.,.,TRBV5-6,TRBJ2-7,CASSFTAESYEQYF,TGTGCCAGCAGCTTCACGGCAGAATCTTACGAGCAGTACTTC
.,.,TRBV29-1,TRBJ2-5,CSVVEITGETQYF,TGCAGCGTTGTCGAGATAACCGGAGAGACCCAGTACTTC
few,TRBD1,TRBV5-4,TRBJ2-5,CASSPQGAQETQYF,TGTGCCAGCAGCCCGCAGGGGGCACAGGAGACCCAGTACTTC
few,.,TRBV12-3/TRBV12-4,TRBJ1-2,CASSLDSSYGYTF,TGTGCCAGCAGTCTAGACAGCTCTTATGGCTACACCTTC
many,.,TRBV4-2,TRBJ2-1,CASSQVQNEQFF,TGTGCCAGCAGCCAAGTTCAAAATGAGCAGTTCTTC
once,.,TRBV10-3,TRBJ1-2,CAISGGTGTLDGYTF,TGTGCCATCAGTGGAGGGACCGGCACTCTGGATGGCTACACCTTC
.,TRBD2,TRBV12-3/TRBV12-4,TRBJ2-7,CASSERGSFHEQYF,TGTGCCAGCTCGGAGCGGGGGTCGTTCCACGAGCAGTACTTC
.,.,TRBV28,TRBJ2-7,CASSLTVLLSSNEQYF,TGTGCCAGCAGTCTTACGGTACTTTTGAGCTCCAACGAGCAGTACTTC
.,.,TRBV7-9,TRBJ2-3,CASSLSSSDHTQYF,TGTGCCAGCAGCTTGTCTTCTAGCGACCATACGCAGTATTTT
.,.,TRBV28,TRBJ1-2,CASTDPRKYDYTF,TGTGCCAGCACGGACCCAAGAAAATATGACTACACCTTC
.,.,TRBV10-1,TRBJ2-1,CASSEWGNDRFF,TGCGCCAGCAGTGAATGGGGGAATGATCGGTTCTTC
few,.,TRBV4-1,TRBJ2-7,CASSKRKGSSYEQYF,TGCGCCAGCAGCAAGAGGAAGGGAAGCTCCTACGAGCAGTACTTC
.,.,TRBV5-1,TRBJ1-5,CASSLGPNGGNQPQHF,TGCGCCAGCAGCTTGGGTCCTAACGGGGGCAATCAGCCCCAGCATTTT
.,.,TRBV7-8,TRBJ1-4,CASRPSGGRYNEKLFF,TGTGCCAGCCGCCCCTCAGGCGGGAGGTATAATGAAAAACTGTTTTTT
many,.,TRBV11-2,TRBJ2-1,CASSSEGDEQFF,TGTGCCAGCAGCTCCGAGGGGGATGAGCAGTTCTTC
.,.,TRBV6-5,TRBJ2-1,CASTPVLALTYNEQFF,TGTGCCAGCACTCCCGTCTTGGCGTTAACCTACAATGAGCAGTTCTTC
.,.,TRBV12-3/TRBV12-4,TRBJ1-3,CASRRQAAGNTIYF,TGTGCCAGCAGACGACAGGCTGCTGGAAACACCATATATTTT
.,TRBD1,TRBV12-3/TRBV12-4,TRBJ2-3,CASSLGQGKDTHYF,TGTGCCAGCAGCCTGGGACAGGGTAAAGATACGCACTATTTT
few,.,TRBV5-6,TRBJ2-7,CASSFDQGYEQYF,TGTGCCAGCAGCTTCGACCAGGGCTACGAGCAGTACTTC
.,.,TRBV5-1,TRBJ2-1,CASSLSRLLSSYNEQFF,TGCGCCAGCAGCTTGTCACGACTCCTCAGCTCCTACAATGAGCAGTTCTTC
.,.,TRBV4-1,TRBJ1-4,CASSQAAGVNEKLFF,TGCGCCAGCAGCCAAGCGGCAGGGGTTAATGAAAAACTGTTTTTT
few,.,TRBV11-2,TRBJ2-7,CASSLETVYGQYF,TGTGCCAGCAGCTTAGAGACGGTCTACGGGCAGTACTTT
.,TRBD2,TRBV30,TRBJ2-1,CAWSDKLAGAQDEQFF,TGTGCCTGGAGTGACAAACTAGCGGGAGCTCAGGATGAGCAGTTCTTC
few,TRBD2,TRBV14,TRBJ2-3,CASSGGTSAADTQYF,TGTGCCAGCAGCGGCGGGACTAGCGCTGCAGATACGCAGTATTTT
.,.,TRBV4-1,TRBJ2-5,CASSQKELVPEAQYF,TGCGCCAGCAGCCAAAAAGAGTTAGTGCCGGAGGCCCAGTACTTC